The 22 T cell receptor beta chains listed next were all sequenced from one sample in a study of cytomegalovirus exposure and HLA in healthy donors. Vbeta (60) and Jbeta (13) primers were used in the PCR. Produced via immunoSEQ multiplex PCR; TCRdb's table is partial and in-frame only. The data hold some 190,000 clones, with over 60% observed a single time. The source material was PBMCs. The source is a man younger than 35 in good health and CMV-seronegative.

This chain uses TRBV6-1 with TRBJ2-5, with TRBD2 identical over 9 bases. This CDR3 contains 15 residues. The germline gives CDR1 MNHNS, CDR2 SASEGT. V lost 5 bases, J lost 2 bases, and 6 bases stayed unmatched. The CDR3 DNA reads TGTGCCAGCAGTCTTAGCGGGAGTCGGCAAGAGACCCAGTACTTC. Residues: CASSLSGSRQETQYF.

This CDR3 reads CASSPGLAGPSYEQYF. For the CDR3, the DNA is TGCGCCAGCAGCCCGGGACTAGCGGGACCCTCCTACGAGCAGTACTTC. The rearrangement joins TRBV5-1 to TRBJ2-7; 13 bases are a match to TRBD2. The CDR3 totals 16 residues. Germline CDR1 and CDR2: SGHRS and YFSETQ. V trimming: 4 bases; J trimming: 0 bases; junction bases outside the gene matches: 4.

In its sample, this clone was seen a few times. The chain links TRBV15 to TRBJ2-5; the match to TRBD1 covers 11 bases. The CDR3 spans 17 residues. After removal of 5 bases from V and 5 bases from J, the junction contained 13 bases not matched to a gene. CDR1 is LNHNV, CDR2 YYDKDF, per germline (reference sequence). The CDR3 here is CATSLTVRDRGKETQYF. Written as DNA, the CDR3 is TGTGCCACCAGCCTGACCGTAAGGGACAGGGGGAAGGAGACCCAGTACTTC.

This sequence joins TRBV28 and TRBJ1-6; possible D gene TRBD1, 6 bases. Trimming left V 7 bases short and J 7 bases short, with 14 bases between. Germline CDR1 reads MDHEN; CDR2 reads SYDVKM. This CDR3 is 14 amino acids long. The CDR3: CASTTGLGNSPLHF. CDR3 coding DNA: TGTGCCAGCACTACAGGGTTGGGGAATTCACCCCTCCACTTT.

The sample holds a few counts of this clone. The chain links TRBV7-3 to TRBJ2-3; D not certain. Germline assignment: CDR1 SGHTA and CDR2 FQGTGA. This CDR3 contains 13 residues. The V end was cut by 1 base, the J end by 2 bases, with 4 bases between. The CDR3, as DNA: TGTGCCAGCAGCTTAAGACTCACAGATACGCAGTATTTT. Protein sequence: CASSLRLTDTQYF.

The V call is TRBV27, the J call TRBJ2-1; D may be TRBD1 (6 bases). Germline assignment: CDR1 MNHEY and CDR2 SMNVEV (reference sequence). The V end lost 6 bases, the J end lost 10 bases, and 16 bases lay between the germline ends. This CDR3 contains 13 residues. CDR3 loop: CASRSNSGEEQFF. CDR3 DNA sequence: TGTGCCAGCAGAAGTAACTCAGGGGAGGAGCAGTTCTTC.

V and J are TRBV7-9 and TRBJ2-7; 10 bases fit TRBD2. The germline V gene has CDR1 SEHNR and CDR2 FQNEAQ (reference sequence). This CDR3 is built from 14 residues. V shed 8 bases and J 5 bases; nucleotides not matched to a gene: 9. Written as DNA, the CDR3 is TGTGCCAGCGGCCCCGGGACTAGCGCCGACGAGCAGTACTTC. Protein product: CASGPGTSADEQYF.

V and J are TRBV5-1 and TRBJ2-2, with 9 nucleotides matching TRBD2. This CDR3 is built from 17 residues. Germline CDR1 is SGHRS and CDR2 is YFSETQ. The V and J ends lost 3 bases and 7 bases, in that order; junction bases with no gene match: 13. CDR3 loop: CASSSRIAGANIGELFF. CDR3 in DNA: TGCGCCAGCAGCTCCCGCATAGCGGGAGCCAATATCGGGGAGCTGTTTTTT. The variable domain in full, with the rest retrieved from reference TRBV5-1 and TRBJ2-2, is KAGVTQTPRYLIKTRGQQVTLSCSPISGHRSVSWYQQTPGQGLQFLFEYFSETQRNKGNFPGRFSGRQFSNSRSEMNVSTLELGDSALYLCASSSRIAGANIGELFFGEGSRLTVL.

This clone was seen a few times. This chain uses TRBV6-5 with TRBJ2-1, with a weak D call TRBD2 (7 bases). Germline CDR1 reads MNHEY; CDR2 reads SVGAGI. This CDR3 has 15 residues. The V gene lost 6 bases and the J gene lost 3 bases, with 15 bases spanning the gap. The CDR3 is CASSSGAGDYNEQFF. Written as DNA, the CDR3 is TGTGCCAGCAGCTCGGGGGCGGGGGACTACAATGAGCAGTTCTTC.

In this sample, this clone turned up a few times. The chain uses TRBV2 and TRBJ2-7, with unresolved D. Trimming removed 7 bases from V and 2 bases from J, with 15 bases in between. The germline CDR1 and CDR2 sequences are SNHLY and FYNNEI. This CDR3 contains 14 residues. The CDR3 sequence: CASTVSLRAYEQYF. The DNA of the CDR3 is TGTGCCAGCACCGTCTCCCTCCGGGCCTACGAGCAGTACTTC.

CDR3 region: CASSEARGFNQPQHF. The CDR3 DNA is TGTGCCAGCAGTGAAGCCAGGGGGTTCAATCAGCCCCAGCATTTT. The chain combines TRBV25-1 with TRBJ1-5; the match to TRBD1 covers 7 bases. V lost 2 bases, J lost 3 bases, and 4 bases stayed unmatched. This CDR3 is built from 15 residues. Germline loops: CDR1 MGHDK, CDR2 SYGVNS.

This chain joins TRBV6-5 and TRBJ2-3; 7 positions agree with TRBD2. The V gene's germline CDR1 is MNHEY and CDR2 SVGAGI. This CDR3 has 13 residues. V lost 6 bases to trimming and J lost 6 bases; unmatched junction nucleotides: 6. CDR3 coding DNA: TGTGCCAGCAGGGGAGGGACGGTGGATACGCAGTATTTT. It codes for CASRGGTVDTQYF.

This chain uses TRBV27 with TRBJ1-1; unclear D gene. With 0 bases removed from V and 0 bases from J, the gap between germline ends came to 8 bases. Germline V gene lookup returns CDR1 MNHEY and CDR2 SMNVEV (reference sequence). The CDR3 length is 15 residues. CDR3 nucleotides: TGTGCCAGCAGTTTATCGTGGGAGCTGAACACTGAAGCTTTCTTT. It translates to CASSLSWELNTEAFF.

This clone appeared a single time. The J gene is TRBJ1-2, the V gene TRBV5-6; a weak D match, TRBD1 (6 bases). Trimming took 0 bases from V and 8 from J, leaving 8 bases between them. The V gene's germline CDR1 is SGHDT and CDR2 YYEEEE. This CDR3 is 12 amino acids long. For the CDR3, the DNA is TGTGCCAGCAGCTTGGGGGGGCGCGGCTACACCTTC. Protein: CASSLGGRGYTF.

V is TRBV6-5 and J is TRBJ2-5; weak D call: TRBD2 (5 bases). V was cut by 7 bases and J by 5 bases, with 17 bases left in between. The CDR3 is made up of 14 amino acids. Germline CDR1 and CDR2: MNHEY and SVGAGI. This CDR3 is CASKGGSSVETQYF. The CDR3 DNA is TGTGCCAGCAAGGGTGGGAGTAGTGTGGAGACCCAGTACTTC.

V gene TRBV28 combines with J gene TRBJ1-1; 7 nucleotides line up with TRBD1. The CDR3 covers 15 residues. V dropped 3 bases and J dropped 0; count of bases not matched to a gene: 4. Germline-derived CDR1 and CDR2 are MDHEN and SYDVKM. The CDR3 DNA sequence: TGTGCCAGCAGTTTTTCCGGGACAGTGAACACTGAAGCTTTCTTT. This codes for CASSFSGTVNTEAFF.

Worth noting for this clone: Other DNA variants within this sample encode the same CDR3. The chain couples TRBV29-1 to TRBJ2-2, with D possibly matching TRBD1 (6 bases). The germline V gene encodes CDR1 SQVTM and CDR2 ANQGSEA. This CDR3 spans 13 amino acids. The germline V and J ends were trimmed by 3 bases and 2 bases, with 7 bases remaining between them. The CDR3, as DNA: TGCAGCGTTGACAGGGGAAACACCGGGGAGCTGTTTTTT. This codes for CSVDRGNTGELFF.

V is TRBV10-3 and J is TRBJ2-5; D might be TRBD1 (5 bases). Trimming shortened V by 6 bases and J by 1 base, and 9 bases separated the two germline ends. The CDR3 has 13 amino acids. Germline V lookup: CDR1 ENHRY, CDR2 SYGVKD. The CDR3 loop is CAIRGQTQETQYF. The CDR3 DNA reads TGTGCCATCAGGGGGCAGACCCAAGAGACCCAGTACTTC.

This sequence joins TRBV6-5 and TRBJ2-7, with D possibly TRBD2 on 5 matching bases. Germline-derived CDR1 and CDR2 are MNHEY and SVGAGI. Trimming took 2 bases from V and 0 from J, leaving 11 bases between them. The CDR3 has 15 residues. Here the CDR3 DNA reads TGTGCCAGCAGTTACGGCGAGGGAATCTCCTACGAGCAGTACTTC. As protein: CASSYGEGISYEQYF.

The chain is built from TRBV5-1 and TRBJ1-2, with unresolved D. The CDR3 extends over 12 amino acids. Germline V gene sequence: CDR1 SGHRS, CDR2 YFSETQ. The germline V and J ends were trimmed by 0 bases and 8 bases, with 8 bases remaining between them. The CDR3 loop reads CASSLGGSGYTF. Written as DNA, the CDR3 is TGCGCCAGCAGCTTGGGAGGGTCGGGCTACACCTTC.

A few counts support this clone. CDR3: CASSLQGAYTEAFF. The CDR3 DNA reads TGTGCCAGCAGCTTGCAGGGGGCCTACACTGAAGCTTTCTTT. This chain uses TRBV5-6 with TRBJ1-1; 8 bases are a match to TRBD1. Per germline, CDR1 SGHDT and CDR2 YYEEEE. There are 14 residues in the CDR3. V gave up 1 base and J gave up 3 bases; unmatched junction bases: 2.

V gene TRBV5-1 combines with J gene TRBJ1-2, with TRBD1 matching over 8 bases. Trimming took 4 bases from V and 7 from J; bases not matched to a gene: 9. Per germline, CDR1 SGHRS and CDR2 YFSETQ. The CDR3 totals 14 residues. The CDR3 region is CASSPRTGPSGYTF. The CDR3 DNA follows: TGCGCCAGCAGCCCACGGACAGGGCCAAGTGGCTACACCTTC.